This T cell receptor (beta chain) is from a study of metastatic and nonmetastatic thyroid tumors. Overall study context: The authors compared repertoires across blood and tumor or nodule tissue from malignant and benign thyroid patients. Study results and limitations: For both blood and tumor, malignant thyroid tumors reportedly showed significantly higher TCR beta diversity than benign nodules did.

This clone has ten or more counts. Antigen unknown. As handled by the study authors: A distant-metastasis classifier for papillary thyroid cancer was built using CDR3 differences across clinicopathological groups. TCRdb reanalyzed the PCR reads with MiXCR. TCRdb's processing, not the authors' own work, is the source of the V and J calls. The sample shows about 33,000 clones, approximately 17% of them seen only once. This CDR3 is 13 amino acids long. The V and J ends lost 4 bases and 7 bases respectively, with 11 bases between them. Germline assignment: CDR1 LGHDT and CDR2 YNNKEL (reference sequence). Thyroid surgery was preceded by no treatment in any patient.

The origin of this receptor is a female donor with papillary thyroid cancer or a benign thyroid nodule (not recorded which). Some clones in this sample may be carry-over from other donors' samples. The sequencing sample was made of blood. The chain uses TRBV3-1 and TRBJ1-5, with D tentatively TRBD1 (5 bases). CDR3 sequence (DNA): TGTGCCAGCAGCCGGGATCAGGGACAGCCCCAGCATTTT. Amino acid sequence: CASSRDQGQPQHF.